This T cell receptor (beta chain) was found in a study of blood T cell repertoires in COVID-19. At least ten counts were recorded for this clone. Germline CDR1 and CDR2: SGHNT and YYREEE (reference sequence). This CDR3 has 13 amino acids. V gave up 1 base and J gave up 1 base, with 5 bases separating them. Sequencing was performed with immunoSEQ multiplex PCR; in TCRdb, only in-frame clones are kept and a portion is missing. The sample contains over 250,000 clones, about three quarters of which appear only once. The sample consisted of peripheral blood. The clonotype was recovered from a woman of 80 years or more with acute or convalescent COVID-19. This chain connects TRBV5-4 to TRBJ1-1; D unclear. Here the CDR3 DNA reads TGTGCCAGCAGCTTGCCAGGGAACACTGAAGCTTTCTTT. Translation: CASSLPGNTEAFF.